This TCR beta chain appears in the sequencing data of a study of CD4 and CD8 cells across lung adenocarcinoma regions. Donors had localized lung adenocarcinoma, a non-small cell lung cancer. CDR1 SGHTA and CDR2 FQGTGA come from the germline V gene. Between the trimmed V and J ends, which lost 7 bases and 6 bases, there was a span of 22 bases. The CDR3 contains 16 residues. Via MiXCR, TCRdb re-called the PCR reads, giving one row per CDR3 protein. The sample consists of approximately 25,000 distinct CDR3 sequences, about 50% of them appearing once. This TCR came from a male donor with lung adenocarcinoma. The CD4 and CD8 labels of this study may be unreliable. J is TRBJ2-1 and V is TRBV7-3; maybe TRBD2 (6 bases). Sequences were obtained from CD8+ T cells from the center of a lung tumor. CDR3 nucleotides: TGTGCCAGCACGCCTGGACCAACTAGCTCGCGCAATGAGCAGTTCTTC. Protein product: CASTPGPTSSRNEQFF.